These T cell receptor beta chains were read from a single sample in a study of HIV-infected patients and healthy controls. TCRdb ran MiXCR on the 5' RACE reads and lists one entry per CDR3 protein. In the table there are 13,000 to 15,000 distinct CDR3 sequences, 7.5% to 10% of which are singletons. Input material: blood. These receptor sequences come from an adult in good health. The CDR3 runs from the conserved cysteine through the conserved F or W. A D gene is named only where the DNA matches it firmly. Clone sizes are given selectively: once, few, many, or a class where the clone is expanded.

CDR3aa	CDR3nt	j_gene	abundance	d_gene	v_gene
CASSLGGGAASGYTF	TGTGCCAGCAGTTTAGGTGGGGGCGCCGCGAGTGGCTACACCTTC	TRBJ1-2	.	.	TRBV27
CASSVGLGLQETQYF	TGTGCCAGCAGCGTAGGACTAGGGCTACAAGAGACCCAGTACTTC	TRBJ2-5	once	.	TRBV9
CASSLNSLDTEAFF	TGTGCCAGCTCACTTAACAGCTTAGACACTGAAGCTTTCTTT	TRBJ1-1	medium-sized	.	TRBV18
CASSLGGGPPYEQYF	TGTGCCAGCAGCCTAGGGGGCGGGCCACCCTACGAGCAGTACTTC	TRBJ2-7	many	TRBD1	TRBV7-2
CASSQGTRGPQHF	TGTGCCAGCAGCCAAGGGACTCGGGGGCCCCAGCATTTT	TRBJ1-5	.	.	TRBV11-3
CASSPPQGITDTQYF	TGTGCCAGCAGCCCGCCCCAGGGCATCACAGATACGCAGTATTTT	TRBJ2-3	medium-sized	.	TRBV7-2
CASSYPKGQGETQYF	TGTGCCAGCAGTTACCCGAAGGGACAGGGAGAGACCCAGTACTTC	TRBJ2-5	medium-sized	TRBD1	TRBV6-6
CASSPRPPREQYF	TGTGCCAGCAGCCCCCGGCCCCCGAGGGAGCAGTACTTC	TRBJ2-7	medium-sized	.	TRBV7-2
CASSSTGEQYF	TGTGCCAGCAGCTCCACGGGCGAGCAGTACTTC	TRBJ2-7	few	.	TRBV5-4
CSARTDRDHNEQFF	TGCAGTGCCAGAACGGACAGGGACCACAATGAGCAGTTCTTC	TRBJ2-1	many	TRBD1	TRBV20-1
CASSLGDSPLHF	TGCGCCAGCAGCTTGGGAGATTCACCCCTCCACTTT	TRBJ1-6	few	.	TRBV5-1
CASSLEGPQVLFF	TGTGCCAGCAGCTTGGAGGGGCCGCAAGTACTGTTTTTT	TRBJ1-4	.	.	TRBV5-5
CASRDLDRGIFGAFF	TGTGCCAGCAGGGACCTGGACAGGGGAATTTTTGGGGCTTTCTTT	TRBJ1-1	many	TRBD1	TRBV2
CASSYRGSTEAFF	TGTGCCAGCAGTTACAGGGGCTCGACTGAAGCTTTCTTT	TRBJ1-1	few	.	TRBV6-2/TRBV6-3
CAWTSTGGALPLGIF	TGTGCCTGGACCTCAACGGGGGGGGCACTCCCACTCGGCATCTTC	TRBJ1-2	many	.	TRBV30
CASSEAFRSDETQYF	TGTGCCAGCAGTGAAGCGTTTCGTAGCGATGAGACCCAGTACTTC	TRBJ2-5	many	.	TRBV2
CASSFFGHQPQHF	TGTGCCAGCAGTTTCTTTGGGCATCAGCCCCAGCATTTT	TRBJ1-5	medium-sized	.	TRBV28
CASSSTGGVGDEQFF	TGTGCCAGCAGTTCCACAGGGGGCGTTGGTGATGAGCAGTTCTTC	TRBJ2-1	many	TRBD1	TRBV7-3
CAWSVIAEAFF	TGTGCCTGGAGTGTAATAGCTGAAGCTTTCTTT	TRBJ1-1	.	.	TRBV30
CASSQGGMGQGRRTEAFF	TGTGCCAGCAGCCAAGGAGGAATGGGACAGGGTAGAAGGACTGAAGCTTTCTTT	TRBJ1-1	few	TRBD1	TRBV4-2
CASMQGARTYEQYF	TGTGCCAGCATGCAAGGGGCACGGACCTACGAGCAGTACTTC	TRBJ2-7	medium-sized	.	TRBV6-2/TRBV6-3
CASTRTGVMNIQYF	TGTGCCAGCACGAGAACAGGGGTTATGAACATTCAGTACTTC	TRBJ2-4	.	TRBD1	TRBV6-2/TRBV6-3
CASSLWTGSTDTQYF	TGTGCCAGCAGCTTATGGACAGGGTCCACAGATACGCAGTATTTT	TRBJ2-3	many	TRBD1	TRBV7-9
CASTQRVQETQYF	TGTGCCAGCACCCAGCGGGTACAAGAGACCCAGTACTTC	TRBJ2-5	.	.	TRBV7-8
CASSTGGDSSYEQYF	TGTGCCAGCAGCACGGGGGGAGACAGCTCCTACGAGCAGTACTTC	TRBJ2-7	many	TRBD2	TRBV7-6
CASSQDDVPSGGANTGELFF	TGCGCCAGCAGCCAAGATGATGTCCCAAGCGGGGGGGCGAACACCGGGGAGCTGTTTTTT	TRBJ2-2	medium-sized	TRBD2	TRBV4-3
CASSLTGTEETQYF	TGTGCCAGCAGTTTAACCGGGACAGAAGAGACCCAGTACTTC	TRBJ2-5	many	TRBD1	TRBV12-3/TRBV12-4
CASSSRSGSGYNEQFF	TGTGCCAGCAGCTCACGTAGCGGGAGTGGTTACAATGAGCAGTTCTTC	TRBJ2-1	medium-sized	TRBD2	TRBV7-3
CASSQPSGGHQDTQYF	TGCGCCAGCAGCCAACCTAGCGGAGGGCACCAAGATACGCAGTATTTT	TRBJ2-3	many	TRBD2	TRBV4-1
CASATGGAKNIQYF	TGTGCCAGCGCTACAGGGGGAGCCAAAAACATTCAGTACTTC	TRBJ2-4	medium-sized	TRBD1	TRBV6-1
CSAAVAGVPYEQYF	TGCAGCGCCGCGGTAGCGGGAGTCCCCTACGAGCAGTACTTC	TRBJ2-7	many	TRBD2	TRBV29-1
CASSLEVTGYEQYF	TGTGCCAGCAGCTTAGAAGTGACAGGCTACGAGCAGTACTTC	TRBJ2-7	.	.	TRBV11-2
CASSFTGRTYNEQFF	TGTGCCAGCAGCTTCACAGGGAGGACCTACAATGAGCAGTTCTTC	TRBJ2-1	few	.	TRBV7-9
CASSYRSGNEQYF	TGTGCCAGCAGTTATCGCAGTGGGAACGAGCAGTACTTC	TRBJ2-7	medium-sized	.	TRBV6-5
CAWRGQIYTEAFF	TGTGCCTGGAGGGGACAGATCTACACTGAAGCTTTCTTT	TRBJ1-1	many	TRBD1	TRBV30
CASRGGAALRYGYTF	TGTGCCAGCAGGGGGGGGGCAGCCCTCCGGTATGGCTACACCTTC	TRBJ1-2	many	.	TRBV2
CASVLAGSGANVLTF	TGTGCCAGCGTATTAGCTGGATCTGGGGCCAACGTCCTGACTTTC	TRBJ2-6	medium-sized	.	TRBV12-3/TRBV12-4
CASSLSDRTETQYF	TGCGCCAGCAGCTTGTCGGATCGAACAGAGACCCAGTACTTC	TRBJ2-5	.	.	TRBV5-1
CASSQDSRRGYTF	TGCGCCAGCAGCCAAGATTCCCGACGTGGCTACACCTTC	TRBJ1-2	many	.	TRBV4-3
CASSADQNRVSEAFF	TGTGCCAGCAGCGCAGACCAAAACAGGGTTTCTGAAGCTTTCTTT	TRBJ1-1	many	.	TRBV9
CASRGRLSQPQHF	TGTGCCAGCAGGGGCAGGTTAAGTCAGCCCCAGCATTTT	TRBJ1-5	few	.	TRBV6-5
CASSLLDRAAEAFF	TGTGCCAGCTCACTTTTGGACAGGGCGGCGGAAGCTTTCTTT	TRBJ1-1	medium-sized	TRBD1	TRBV18
CASSPIQRVNEQFF	TGTGCCAGCTCACCAATTCAGCGAGTCAATGAGCAGTTCTTC	TRBJ2-1	many	.	TRBV18
CASSQDRAGNSPLHF	TGCGCCAGCAGCCAAGATCGGGCAGGGAATTCACCCCTCCACTTT	TRBJ1-6	many	.	TRBV4-1
CASSTSSGSNQPQHF	TGTGCCAGTAGCACTTCCTCGGGCAGCAATCAGCCCCAGCATTTT	TRBJ1-5	many	.	TRBV19
CASSPPGQLLTDTQYF	TGTGCCAGCAGCCCGCCGGGACAGCTACTCACAGATACGCAGTATTTT	TRBJ2-3	.	TRBD1	TRBV3-1
CSEKGGTSGGPTDTQYF	TGCAGTGAGAAAGGGGGGACTAGCGGGGGGCCTACAGATACGCAGTATTTT	TRBJ2-3	.	TRBD2	TRBV20-1
CASSISGTGYNEQFF	TGTGCCAGCAGTATATCCGGGACAGGATACAATGAGCAGTTCTTC	TRBJ2-1	many	TRBD1	TRBV9
CASSLVGTGGTEAFF	TGCGCCAGCAGCTTGGTGGGGACAGGGGGCACTGAAGCTTTCTTT	TRBJ1-1	many	TRBD1	TRBV5-1
CASRSLGTRTDTQYF	TGTGCCAGCAGGTCCCTTGGGACTCGGACAGATACGCAGTATTTT	TRBJ2-3	many	.	TRBV7-2
CASSSERAEQYF	TGTGCCAGCAGCTCCGAGCGGGCCGAGCAGTACTTC	TRBJ2-7	many	.	TRBV7-8
CASSVVGPMNTEAFF	TGTGCCAGCAGCGTAGTTGGTCCCATGAACACTGAAGCTTTCTTT	TRBJ1-1	medium-sized	.	TRBV9
CASSYSSQYRSRSYNEQFF	TGTGCCAGCAGTTACTCGTCACAGTATCGGTCCCGCTCCTACAATGAGCAGTTCTTC	TRBJ2-1	few	.	TRBV6-5
CASSFESYEQYF	TGTGCCAGCAGTTTTGAGTCCTACGAGCAGTACTTC	TRBJ2-7	many	.	TRBV12-3/TRBV12-4
CASSPRGSGETQYF	TGCGCCAGCAGTCCCAGGGGATCCGGGGAGACCCAGTACTTC	TRBJ2-5	few	.	TRBV5-1
CASTQPDSRNTGELFF	TGTGCCAGTACCCAACCCGACAGTCGGAACACCGGGGAGCTGTTTTTT	TRBJ2-2	once	.	TRBV19
CASSLTVNTEAFF	TGTGCCAGCAGCTTGACTGTGAACACTGAAGCTTTCTTT	TRBJ1-1	many	.	TRBV5-6